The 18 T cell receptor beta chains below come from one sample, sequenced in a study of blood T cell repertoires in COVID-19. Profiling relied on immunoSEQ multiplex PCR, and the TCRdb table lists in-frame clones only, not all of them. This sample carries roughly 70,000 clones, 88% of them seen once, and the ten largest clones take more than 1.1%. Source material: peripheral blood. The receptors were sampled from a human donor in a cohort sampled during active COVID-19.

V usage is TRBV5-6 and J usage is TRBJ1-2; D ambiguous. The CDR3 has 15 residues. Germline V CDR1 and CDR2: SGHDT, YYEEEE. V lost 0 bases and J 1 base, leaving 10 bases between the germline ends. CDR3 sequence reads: CASSLGVADNYGYTF. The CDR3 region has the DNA TGTGCCAGCAGCTTGGGTGTCGCAGATAACTATGGCTACACCTTC.

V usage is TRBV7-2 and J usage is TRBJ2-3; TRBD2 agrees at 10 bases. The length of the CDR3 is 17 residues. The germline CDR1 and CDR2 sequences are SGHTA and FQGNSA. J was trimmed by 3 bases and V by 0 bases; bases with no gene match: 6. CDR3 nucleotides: TGTGCCAGCAGCTTAGCGGCTAGCGGGAGTATGACAGATACGCAGTATTTT. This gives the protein CASSLAASGSMTDTQYF.

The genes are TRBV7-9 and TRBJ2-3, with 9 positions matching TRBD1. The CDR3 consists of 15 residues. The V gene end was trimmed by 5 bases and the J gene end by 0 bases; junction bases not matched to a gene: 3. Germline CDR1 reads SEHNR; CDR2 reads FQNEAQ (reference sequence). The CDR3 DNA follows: TGTGCCAGCAGCCCCGGGACAGGGAGCACAGATACGCAGTATTTT. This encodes CASSPGTGSTDTQYF. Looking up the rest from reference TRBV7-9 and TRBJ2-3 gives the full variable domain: DTGVSQNPRHKITKRGQNVTFRCDPISEHNRLYWYRQTLGQGPEFLTYFQNEAQLEKSRLLSDRFSAERPKGSFSTLEIQRTEQGDSAMYLCASSPGTGSTDTQYFGPGTRLTVL.

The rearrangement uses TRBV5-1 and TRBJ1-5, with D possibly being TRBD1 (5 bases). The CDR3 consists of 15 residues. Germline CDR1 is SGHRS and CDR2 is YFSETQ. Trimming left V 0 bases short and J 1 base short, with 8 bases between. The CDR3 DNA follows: TGCGCCAGCAGCTTGGAAGGGGCCAGCAATCAGCCCCAGCATTTT. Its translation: CASSLEGASNQPQHF.

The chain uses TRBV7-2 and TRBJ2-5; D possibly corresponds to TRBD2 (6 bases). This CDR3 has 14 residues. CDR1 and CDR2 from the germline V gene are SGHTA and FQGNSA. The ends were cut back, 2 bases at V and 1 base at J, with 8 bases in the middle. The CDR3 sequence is CASSLFSGQETQYF. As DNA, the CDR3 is TGTGCCAGCAGCTTATTTAGCGGCCAAGAGACCCAGTACTTC.

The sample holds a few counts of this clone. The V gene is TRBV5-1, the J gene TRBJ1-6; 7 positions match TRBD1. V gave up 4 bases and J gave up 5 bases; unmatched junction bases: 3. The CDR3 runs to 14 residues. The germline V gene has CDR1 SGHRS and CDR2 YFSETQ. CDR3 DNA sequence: TGCGCCAGCAGCGTAACAGGGGATAATTCACCCCTCCACTTT. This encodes CASSVTGDNSPLHF.

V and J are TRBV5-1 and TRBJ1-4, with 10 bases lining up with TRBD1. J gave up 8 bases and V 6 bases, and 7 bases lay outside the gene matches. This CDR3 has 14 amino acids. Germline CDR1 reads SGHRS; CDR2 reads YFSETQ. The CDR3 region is CASTLGTGDEKLFF. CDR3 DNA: TGCGCCAGCACATTAGGGACAGGGGACGAAAAACTGTTTTTT.

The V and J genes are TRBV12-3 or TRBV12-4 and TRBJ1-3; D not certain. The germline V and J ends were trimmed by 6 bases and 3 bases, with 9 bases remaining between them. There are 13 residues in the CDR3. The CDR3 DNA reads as TGTGCCAGCAGACCACAAAATGGAAACACCATATATTTT. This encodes CASRPQNGNTIYF.

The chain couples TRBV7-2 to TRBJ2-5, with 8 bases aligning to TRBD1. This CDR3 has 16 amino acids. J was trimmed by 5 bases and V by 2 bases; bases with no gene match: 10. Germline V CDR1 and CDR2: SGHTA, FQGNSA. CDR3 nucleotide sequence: TGTGCCAGCAGCTTATCAGGACAGGGTGCTCGGGAGACCCAGTACTTC. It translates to CASSLSGQGARETQYF. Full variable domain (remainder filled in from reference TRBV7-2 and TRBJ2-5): GAGVSQSPSNKVTEKGKDVELRCDPISGHTALYWYRQSLGQGLEFLIYFQGNSAPDKSGLPSDRFSAERTGGSVSTLTIQRTQQEDSAVYLCASSLSGQGARETQYFGPGTRLLVL.

CDR3 bases: TGTGCCAGCAGCCTCGGACTAGCGGGAGTCTCTAATGAGCAGTTCTTC. It specifies CASSLGLAGVSNEQFF. The gene calls are TRBV27 and TRBJ2-1; 13 bases match TRBD2. With 6 bases clipped from V and 7 bases from J, the junction kept 9 bases outside the gene matches. CDR3 size: 16 residues. The germline V gene has CDR1 MNHEY and CDR2 SMNVEV (reference sequence).

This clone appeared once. This CDR3 reads CASSYPGRANEQFF. In DNA form, the CDR3 reads TGTGCCAGCAGTTACCCGGGGAGGGCCAATGAGCAGTTCTTC. This rearrangement joins TRBV6-5 to TRBJ2-1, with TRBD2 identical over 7 bases. Germline V gives CDR1 MNHEY, CDR2 SVGAGI. The CDR3 has 14 amino acids. Losses at the gene ends were 2 bases for V and 6 bases for J; bases not matched to a gene: 4.

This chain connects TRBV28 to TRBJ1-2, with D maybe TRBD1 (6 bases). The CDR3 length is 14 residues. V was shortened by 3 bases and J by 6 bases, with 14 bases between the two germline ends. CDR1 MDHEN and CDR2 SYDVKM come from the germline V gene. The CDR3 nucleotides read TGTGCCAGCAGTTTCACAGGGTGGATCGATGGCTACACCTTC. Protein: CASSFTGWIDGYTF.

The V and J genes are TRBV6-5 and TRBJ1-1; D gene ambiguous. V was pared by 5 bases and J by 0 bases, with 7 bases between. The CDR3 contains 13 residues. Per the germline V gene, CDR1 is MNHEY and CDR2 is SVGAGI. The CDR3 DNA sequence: TGTGCCAGCAGTCGGGTTATGAACACTGAAGCTTTCTTT. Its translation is CASSRVMNTEAFF.

The CDR3 loop reads CASSLGSEETQYF. The CDR3 coding sequence is TGTGCCAGCTCACTCGGGAGCGAAGAGACCCAGTACTTC. The chain carries TRBV18 and TRBJ2-5; a weak D match, TRBD2 (6 bases). Germline-derived CDR1 and CDR2 are KGHSH and LQKENI. There are 13 residues in the CDR3. V shed 4 bases and J shed 3 bases, with 9 bases lying between them.

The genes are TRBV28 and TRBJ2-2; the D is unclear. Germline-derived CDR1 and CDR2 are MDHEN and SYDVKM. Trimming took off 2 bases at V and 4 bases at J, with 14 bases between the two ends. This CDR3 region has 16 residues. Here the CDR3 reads CASSLLPSGATGELFF. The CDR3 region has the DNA TGTGCCAGCAGTTTACTCCCCTCTGGAGCCACCGGGGAGCTGTTTTTT.

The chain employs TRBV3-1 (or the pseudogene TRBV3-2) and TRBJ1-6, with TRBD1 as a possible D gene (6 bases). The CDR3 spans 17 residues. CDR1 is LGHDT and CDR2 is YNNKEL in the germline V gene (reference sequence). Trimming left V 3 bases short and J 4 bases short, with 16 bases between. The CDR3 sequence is CASSQKGGLVYNSPLHF. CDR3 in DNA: TGTGCCAGCAGCCAGAAAGGGGGTCTCGTTTATAATTCACCCCTCCACTTT.

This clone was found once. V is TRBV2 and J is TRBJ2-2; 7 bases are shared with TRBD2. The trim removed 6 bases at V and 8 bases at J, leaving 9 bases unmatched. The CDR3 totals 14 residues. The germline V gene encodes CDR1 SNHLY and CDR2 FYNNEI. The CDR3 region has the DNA TGTGCCAGCAGGTCAGCGGGGCCGAGTGGGGAGCTGTTTTTT. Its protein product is CASRSAGPSGELFF.

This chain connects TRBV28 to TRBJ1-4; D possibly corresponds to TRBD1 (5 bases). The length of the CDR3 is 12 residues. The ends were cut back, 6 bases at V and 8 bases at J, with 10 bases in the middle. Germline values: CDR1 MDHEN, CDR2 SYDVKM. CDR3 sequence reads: CASRRGGEKLFF. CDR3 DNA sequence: TGTGCCAGCAGAAGGGGCGGCGAAAAACTGTTTTTT.